This is a list of T cell receptor beta chains from one sample in a study of technical replicates of blood from several donors. TCRdb's table, derived via immunoSEQ multiplex PCR, lists solely in-frame clones and lacks some. Of approximately 79,000 clones in the sample, around 97% were seen once. Sample: T cells isolated from PBMCs. The receptors shown here come from a human donor in good health. Both conserved end residues are trimmed from each CDR3.

length	V	J	CDR3
10	TRBV29-1	TRBJ1-2	SASGGNYGYT
15	TRBV19	TRBJ1-3	ASNLGTAYYSGNTIY
12	TRBV28	TRBJ1-4	ASRGDGTDEKLF
14	TRBV7-2	TRBJ2-5	ASSLLPGQGKETQY
14	TRBV5-1	TRBJ2-1	ASSESRGGIYNEQF
9	TRBV20-1	TRBJ1-1	SASRSTEAF
14	TRBV13	TRBJ2-1	ASSLGVLAGVGGQF
12	TRBV9	TRBJ1-5	ASGPGQGNQPQH
10	TRBV10-1	TRBJ2-3	ASSDKTDTQY
13	TRBV11-2	TRBJ2-1	ASSRSLAGINEQF
12	TRBV19	TRBJ2-5	ASSPTKDQETQY
14	TRBV19	TRBJ2-5	ASSMELAGGQETQY
11	TRBV5-1	TRBJ2-1	ASRVLGSGEQF
12	TRBV14	TRBJ1-5	ASSQGGGNQPQH
9	TRBV6-1	TRBJ2-2	ASSLAGELF
13	TRBV21-1	TRBJ1-1	ASSTRQGMNTEAF
17	TRBV2	TRBJ2-3	ASSTQGGGRGGTPDTQY
12	TRBV5-1	TRBJ2-7	ASSSDSGSLEQY
11	TRBV25-1	TRBJ1-3	ASSEAGGHTIY
11	TRBV7-6	TRBJ2-2	ASSMNSAGELF
15	TRBV11-3	TRBJ2-7	ASSLVGQGTLSYEQY
12	TRBV5-6	TRBJ2-5	ASSKRETIETQY
11	TRBV11-3	TRBJ2-1	ASSSRGPNEQF
13	TRBV2	TRBJ2-1	ASTGRLAGHNEQF
11	TRBV10-3	TRBJ2-7	AISGTGAYEQY
14	TRBV6-6	TRBJ1-2	ASSLTPTGGSNGYT
15	TRBV25-1	TRBJ1-4	ASSEYRGTGQGEKLF
15	TRBV6-1	TRBJ2-1	ASSEGPAGGLYNEQF
13	TRBV19	TRBJ2-7	ASSIGGQGRYEQY
11	TRBV10-3	TRBJ2-7	AISESQRSEQY
13	TRBV7-2	TRBJ1-2	ASTPPEGRYYGYT
15	TRBV9	TRBJ2-1	ASSVAGVWETYNEQF
12	TRBV6-5	TRBJ1-5	ASSYLGQNQPQH
13	TRBV4-3	TRBJ1-4	ASSQGGTGAEKLF
15	TRBV4-3	TRBJ2-1	ASSQAPQGALYNEQF
13	TRBV7-9	TRBJ2-1	ASSPRGHLYNEQF
11	TRBV7-6	TRBJ2-7	ASSLASSYEQY
12	TRBV6-5	TRBJ1-1	ASSLWTEDTEAF
14	TRBV5-6	TRBJ2-1	ASSLVEVAPYNEQF
12	TRBV10-2	TRBJ2-7	ASRPSSGLYEQY
11	TRBV27	TRBJ1-2	ASSLYSRYGYT
14	TRBV28	TRBJ2-7	ASSPPGIAGTYEQY
13	TRBV6-5	TRBJ1-1	ASSYSRGMSTEAF
14	TRBV15	TRBJ2-5	ATSRDRQQFQETQY
11	TRBV25-1	TRBJ2-2	ASRVSRTGELF
12	TRBV5-4	TRBJ1-1	ASSLAGSPTEAF
13	TRBV7-9	TRBJ2-1	ASSLVTGLYNEQF
11	TRBV11-2	TRBJ1-4	ASSLGQAEKLF
13	TRBV2	TRBJ2-7	ASSVWGGRLDEQY
15	TRBV21-1	TRBJ2-7	ASSKAETGVAGGREY
14	TRBV11-2	TRBJ2-7	ASSPSTSGRAYEQY
12	TRBV5-4	TRBJ1-2	ASSSWTANYGYT
11	TRBV2	TRBJ1-2	ASSLGQGYGYT
9	TRBV20-1	TRBJ2-3	SAPRTDTQY
13	TRBV6-6	TRBJ1-2	ASSYGSGGARGYT
8	TRBV29-1	TRBJ2-7	SAGGNEQY
12	TRBV13	TRBJ1-2	ASSLGQLSYGYT
12	TRBV7-2	TRBJ2-7	ASSLAGGIYEQY
12	TRBV10-3	TRBJ2-7	AISVGGDTYEQY